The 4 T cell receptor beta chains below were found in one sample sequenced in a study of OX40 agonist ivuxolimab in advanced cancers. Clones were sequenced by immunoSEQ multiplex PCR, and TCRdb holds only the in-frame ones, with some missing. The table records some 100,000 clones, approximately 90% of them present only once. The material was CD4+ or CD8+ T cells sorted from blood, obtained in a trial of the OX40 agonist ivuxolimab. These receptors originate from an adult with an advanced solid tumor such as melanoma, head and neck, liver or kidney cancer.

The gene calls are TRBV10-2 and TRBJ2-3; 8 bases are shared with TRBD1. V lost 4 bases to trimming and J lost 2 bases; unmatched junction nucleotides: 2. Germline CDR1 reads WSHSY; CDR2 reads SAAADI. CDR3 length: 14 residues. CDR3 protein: CASSGTGTTDTQYF. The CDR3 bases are TGCGCCAGCAGTGGGACAGGGACCACAGATACGCAGTATTTT.

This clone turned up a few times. Here the CDR3 reads CASSLGYVNEQFF. CDR3 sequence (DNA): TGTGCCAGCAGCTTGGGGTATGTCAATGAGCAGTTCTTC. V usage is TRBV5-6 and J usage is TRBJ2-1; D gene unclear. V was clipped by 0 bases and J by 6 bases, with 7 bases between them. CDR3 length: 13 residues. The germline V gene encodes CDR1 SGHDT and CDR2 YYEEEE.

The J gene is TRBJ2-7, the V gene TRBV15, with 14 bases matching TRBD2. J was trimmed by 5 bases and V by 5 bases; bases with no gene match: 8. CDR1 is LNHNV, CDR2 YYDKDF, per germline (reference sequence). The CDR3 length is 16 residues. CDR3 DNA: TGTGCCACCAGCGGAACCGGGACTAGCGGGAGCAACGAGCAGTACTTC. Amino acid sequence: CATSGTGTSGSNEQYF.

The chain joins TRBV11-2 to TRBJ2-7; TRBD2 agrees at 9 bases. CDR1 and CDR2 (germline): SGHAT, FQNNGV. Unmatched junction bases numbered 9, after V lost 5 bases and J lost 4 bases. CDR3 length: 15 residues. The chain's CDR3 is CASSPNAGGRYEQYF. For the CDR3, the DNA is TGTGCCAGCAGCCCCAACGCGGGAGGGCGGTACGAGCAGTACTTC.